This T cell receptor beta chain was profiled in a study of PD-1 blockade in classical Hodgkin lymphoma. Relapse was seen in all patients after autologous stem cell transplantation, and brentuximab vedotin exposure was variable. Whole-study results and caveats: Compared with baseline, CD4+ but not CD8+ TCR diversity had risen significantly by C4D1.

Produced via immunoSEQ multiplex PCR; TCRdb's table is partial and in-frame only. The sample lists 70,000 or so clones; around 75% were seen once. The CDR3 is 11 amino acids. V was trimmed by 0 bases and J by 6 bases, leaving 0 bases between them. CDR1 is GTSNPN and CDR2 is SVGIG in the germline V gene (reference sequence). This clone was detected a few times. Its antigen is currently unknown. The specimen comprised peripheral blood mononuclear cells (PBMCs), sampled before the second cycle of nivolumab. The rearrangement uses TRBV30 and TRBJ1-6; D remains ambiguous. This TCR came from a human donor with classical Hodgkin lymphoma. CDR3 DNA: TGTGCCTGGAGTGTTAATTCACCCCTCCACTTT. Its translation is CAWSVNSPLHF.